Sequencing of this T cell receptor beta chain was carried out in a study of blood T cells in healthy people across ages (dated by TCRdb to between 2014 and 2017). At the level of the whole study: In model experiments, roughly one uniquely barcoded TCR beta cDNA molecule per two T cells was captured by template switching. For two donors (one aged 18 to 29 and one aged 80 or older), the study analyzed two additional independent replicas of 1 million unique cDNA reads from the same blood draw. Donors were grouped into four age groups: young (average about 15 years), middle-aged (around 39), aged (around 60) and long-lived (approximately 75). Using deep sequencing normalized with unique cDNA molecular identifiers, the study measured how TCR beta repertoire diversity changes with age. Overall results and qualifications from the work: The percentage of naive T cells measured by flow cytometry correlated strongly with observed TCR beta diversity. Because profiling used bulk unsorted PBMCs, naive and antigen-experienced compartments could not be compared conclusively. As age increased, observed TCR beta diversity per million T cells dropped in a roughly linear way, and a significant reduction was already evident by age about 40. Because donor CMV infection status was unknown, age-related changes in expanded clonotypes were potentially confounded. Compared with the aged group, more naive CD4+ T cells, fewer expanded clones and increased TCR diversity were shown by the long-lived group, suggesting age selection. Total diversity estimates from one million sequenced T cells were considered lower bounds and underestimates.

There are a few counts of this clonotype. Its antigen is still unknown. Base qualities are not recorded, but no much larger clone differs from it by a single base. The junction shows trimming of 4 bases on V and 5 bases on J, and the gene matches do not reach 11 bases of it. Spanning cysteine to phenylalanine, the CDR3 consists of 16 amino acids. CDR3 DNA is the only sequence kept; it has 48 bases, read in frame from the first base. The germline V gene encodes CDR1 MDHEN and CDR2 SYDVKM. Systemically healthy Caucasian individuals from Russia, some 36 in total and aged roughly 6 to 100 years, were included as donors. Each donor gave around 9.9 milliliters of peripheral blood, collected into EDTA-treated Vacutainer tubes. Ficoll-Paque density-gradient centrifugation was used to isolate PBMCs, with at least 7 million obtained per sample. Trizol reagent was used to extract total RNA from PBMCs, with at least 5.5 micrograms per sample. The percentages of naive CD45RAhigh/CD27high T cells were determined by flow cytometry on a PBMC aliquot from every donor.

The method was 5' RACE. Instrument used: Illumina HiSeq 2500. A second 7 to 11 cycle PCR used a sample-barcoded 5' primer and a J-beta primer mix. Each TCR beta cDNA molecule received a unique molecular identifier from a template-switch 5' adaptor carrying 12 random nucleotides. Each sample yielded at least 2.5 million CDR3-containing paired-end reads. The Mint cDNA synthesis kit, primed by a TRBC-specific oligonucleotide, was used to synthesize first-strand cDNA from all RNA. Following uracil-DNA glycosylase treatment, all cDNA underwent a first 18-cycle PCR with the universal primers M1SS and BC2_uni_R. As for how the authors treated the data: Each sample was normalized by randomly selecting 1 million high-quality reads, each carrying a distinct molecular identifier. Reads with shared molecular identifiers were discarded instead of being binned into consensus sequences. MiTCR, run with a Q25 quality threshold and the strictest error-elimination algorithm, handled CDR3 identification, clonotype clustering and error correction. A nonparametric unseen species model with Euler transformation was used to estimate a lower bound on total TCR beta diversity. TCRdb reworked the public reads: Q25 trimming with fastp, MiXCR clone assembly, productive beta chains retained. CDR3 protein sequences are deduplicated, and each keeps its most common genes and DNA. TCRdb, rather than the study authors, made the V and J calls. This sample is represented by 800,000 to 950,000 distinct CDR3 sequences; 25% to 35% of them were singletons. Together, the top ten hold around 9.6% of the sample.

These data also featured in a second study, about T cells of mothers and their children. The second study's authors report: The donors were nine systemically healthy Caucasian individuals, made up of three mothers and their six children. cDNA synthesis consumed the entire amount of extracted RNA, loaded at approximately 1.4 ug RNA in each 15 ul reaction. In the second PCR, the M1S primer introduced both the sample barcodes and 2-4 random nucleotides. Over 8 million TCR beta CDR3 reads were obtained for each mother, and 2.5 million to 3 million reads were obtained for each child. Thymic selection similarly shapes TCR recombination output in related and unrelated pairs, with minor effect from inherited differences. Normalized repertoire overlap in related mother-child pairs was always slightly higher than in unrelated mother-child pairs, but the difference was never significant. With a sensitivity of about 100 clones per million clonotypes, no persistent microchimeric T cell clones were detected. Deep NGS was used in the study to compare the TCR beta repertoires of mothers and children and to look for features that separate related mother-child pairs from unrelated individuals. Mothers averaged 40 +/- 4 years of age and children averaged approximately 11 +/- 4 years. After adapter ligation with NEBNext reagents, the libraries were sequenced on Illumina HiSeq 2000 with 100+100 nt paired-end reads. Mother and child libraries were prepared a month apart and sequenced in separate runs to prevent cross-contamination. For each donor, between about 500,000 and 2,200,000 distinct TCR beta clonotypes were identified. Naive TCR beta clonotypes were estimated from low-frequency clonotypes matched to each donor's FACS-determined naive share, without sorting.

The specimen was blood. The chain joins TRBV28 to TRBJ2-3, and TRBD2 matches 8 of the central bases. The sequence was collected from a woman aged 40-49 years in good health. The CDR3: CASSSQRGLGGDTQYF. The nucleotide sequence is TGTGCCAGCAGTTCACAGCGGGGGCTAGGGGGAGATACGCAGTATTTT.